Following are 26 T cell receptor beta chains from one sample sequenced in a study of T cell changes during pregnancy in multiple sclerosis. Some clones are missing from TCRdb's copy, which holds only in-frame ones; the method was immunoSEQ multiplex PCR. Of tens of thousands of clones in the sample, about 93% were seen once. Sequencing was performed on peripheral blood, taken in the third trimester of pregnancy. The receptors come from a female donor with multiple sclerosis, enrolled in a pregnancy study.

The V and J genes are TRBV19 and TRBJ1-1; TRBD1 is a possible D gene (6 bases). CDR1 and CDR2 from the germline V gene are LNHDA and SQIVND (reference sequence). Between the trimmed V and J ends, which lost 2 bases and 5 bases, there was a span of 12 bases. The CDR3 consists of 14 residues. This CDR3 is CASSISGGLTEAFF. Here the CDR3 DNA reads TGTGCCAGTAGTATAAGCGGGGGGCTGACTGAAGCTTTCTTT.

The chain recombines TRBV5-8 with TRBJ1-1; possibly TRBD1 for D (6 bases). This CDR3 spans 14 amino acids. V shed 2 bases and J shed 5 bases, with 13 bases lying between them. The V gene's germline CDR1 is SGHTS and CDR2 YDEGEE. CDR3 sequence reads: CASSFFAGVTEAFF. CDR3 sequence (DNA): TGTGCCAGCAGCTTCTTTGCAGGGGTGACTGAAGCTTTCTTT. Supplemented by reference TRBV5-8 and TRBJ1-1, the full variable domain reads EAGVTQSPTHLIKTRGQQATLRCSPISGHTSVYWYQQALGLGLQFLLWYDEGEERNRGNFPPRFSGRQFPNYSSELNVNALELEDSALYLCASSFFAGVTEAFFGQGTRLTVV.

The CDR3 loop reads CASRGGTGGQETQYF. For the CDR3, the DNA is TGTGCCAGTCGGGGGGGGACAGGGGGACAAGAGACCCAGTACTTC. The rearrangement uses TRBV19 and TRBJ2-5; 11 bases agree with TRBD1. The CDR3 totals 15 residues. J gave up 2 bases and V 8 bases, and 7 bases lay outside the gene matches. Per germline, CDR1 LNHDA and CDR2 SQIVND (reference sequence).

The chain joins TRBV10-3 to TRBJ2-1; D is unclear. Germline loops: CDR1 ENHRY, CDR2 SYGVKD. There are 11 residues in the CDR3. Trimming stripped 4 bases from V and 9 bases from J, with 7 bases between. The CDR3 sequence is CAISGAAEQFF. As DNA, the CDR3 is TGTGCCATCAGTGGGGCTGCTGAGCAGTTCTTC.

The chain employs TRBV27 and TRBJ1-5; TRBD1 agrees at 7 bases. V shed 5 bases and J 6 bases; nucleotides not matched to a gene: 4. The V gene's germline CDR1 is MNHEY and CDR2 SMNVEV (reference sequence). The CDR3 totals 13 residues. The CDR3, as DNA: TGTGCCAGCAGTATGGACAGGAGTCAGCCCCAGCATTTT. Translating gives CASSMDRSQPQHF.

This rearrangement joins TRBV4-3 to TRBJ2-1, with D tentatively TRBD2 (5 bases). V lost 0 bases, J lost 3 bases, and 9 bases lay in between. Germline CDR1 reads LGHNA; CDR2 reads YSLEER. The CDR3 is 15 residues long. CDR3 coding DNA: TGCGCCAGCAGCCAAGACGGACGGGACTACAATGAGCAGTTCTTC. Protein sequence: CASSQDGRDYNEQFF.

V and J are TRBV5-8 and TRBJ2-3; D is uncertain. Germline assignment: CDR1 SGHTS and CDR2 YDEGEE. This CDR3 has 14 amino acids. Trimming shortened V by 2 bases and J by 5 bases, and 12 bases separated the two germline ends. CDR3 sequence (DNA): TGTGCCAGCAGCTTTGGGCAGTCGGTAGATACGCAGTATTTT. As protein: CASSFGQSVDTQYF.

This clone was detected only once. This chain connects TRBV4-1 to TRBJ2-3; TRBD2 matches at 11 bases. CDR1 and CDR2 from the germline V gene are MGHRA and YSYEKL. The V gene end was trimmed by 3 bases and the J gene end by 2 bases; junction bases not matched to a gene: 4. This CDR3 region has 16 residues. CDR3 sequence (DNA): TGCGCCAGCAGCCACGTACTAGCGGGAGACACAGATACGCAGTATTTT. Translated, it gives CASSHVLAGDTDTQYF.

This rearrangement joins TRBV7-9 to TRBJ2-7; TRBD2 agrees at 9 bases. The CDR3 length is 14 residues. Germline-derived CDR1 and CDR2 are SEHNR and FQNEAQ (reference sequence). The J segment lost 2 bases and the V segment lost 4 bases, leaving 3 bases of the junction unmatched. CDR3 DNA sequence: TGTGCCAGCAGCTCCAGACTAGCGGCCTACGAGCAGTACTTC. Amino acids: CASSSRLAAYEQYF.

This chain joins TRBV27 and TRBJ1-5; 9 bases line up with TRBD1. Germline V CDR1 and CDR2: MNHEY, SMNVEV (reference sequence). This CDR3 comprises 16 residues. V shed 4 bases, J shed 7 bases, and the junction held 11 bases outside the gene matches. The CDR3: CASSYRGDRATQPQHF. CDR3 DNA sequence: TGTGCCAGCAGTTATCGCGGGGACAGGGCGACCCAGCCCCAGCATTTT.

This clone has only one observation. The chain combines TRBV7-9 with TRBJ2-5, with D perhaps matching TRBD2 (5 bases). Looked up from germline, CDR1 is SEHNR and CDR2 is FQNEAQ (reference sequence). There are 14 residues in the CDR3. Trimming removed 0 bases at V and 5 bases at J, with 10 bases between. The CDR3 sequence is CASSLAGVSETQYF. The DNA for the CDR3 is TGTGCCAGCAGCTTAGCGGGAGTCTCCGAGACCCAGTACTTC.

The genes are TRBV13 and TRBJ2-5; 11 nucleotides line up with TRBD2. V dropped 4 bases and J dropped 2; count of bases not matched to a gene: 3. The CDR3 spans 15 residues. Germline assignment: CDR1 PRHDT and CDR2 FYEKMQ (reference sequence). As DNA, the CDR3 is TGTGCCAGCAGCTCGGGACTAGCGGAACAAGAGACCCAGTACTTC. Its protein product is CASSSGLAEQETQYF. Together with reference TRBV13 and TRBJ2-5, the CDR3 gives the full variable domain: AAGVIQSPRHLIKEKRETATLKCYPIPRHDTVYWYQQGPGQDPQFLISFYEKMQSDKGSIPDRFSAQQFSDYHSELNMSSLELGDSALYFCASSSGLAEQETQYFGPGTRLLVL.

This chain links TRBV6-1 with TRBJ1-5; TRBD1 might be the D (5 bases). In germline, CDR1 is MNHNS, CDR2 SASEGT. The CDR3 contains 15 residues. Trimming left V 5 bases short and J 0 bases short, with 11 bases between. This chain's CDR3 is CASSIRQTSNQPQHF. The CDR3 DNA sequence: TGTGCCAGCAGTATCCGACAGACTAGCAATCAGCCCCAGCATTTT.

The chain uses TRBV6-6 and TRBJ1-1, with 7 bases matching TRBD1. The CDR3 is 14 amino acids. The germline gives CDR1 MNHNY, CDR2 SVGAGI (reference sequence). With 3 bases clipped from V and 5 bases from J, the junction kept 6 bases outside the gene matches. The DNA for the CDR3 is TGTGCCAGCAGTTATAAGACAGGGAGTACTGAAGCTTTCTTT. It encodes CASSYKTGSTEAFF.

The chain is built from TRBV2 and TRBJ2-7, with TRBD1 as a possible D gene (5 bases). Trimming removed 2 bases at V and 6 bases at J, with 17 bases between. From germline, CDR1 is SNHLY and CDR2 FYNNEI. CDR3 length equals 15 residues. Here the CDR3 reads CASSELRGRRGEQYF. CDR3 bases: TGTGCCAGCAGTGAATTGCGTGGGCGAAGGGGCGAGCAGTACTTC.

This clone was observed a handful of times. The V call is TRBV7-9, the J call TRBJ1-5, with D hard to call. The length of the CDR3 is 14 residues. V was trimmed by 4 bases and J by 5 bases, leaving 12 bases between them. The germline V gene encodes CDR1 SEHNR and CDR2 FQNEAQ (reference sequence). The CDR3 sequence is CASSSTSGHQPQHF. The DNA for the CDR3 is TGTGCCAGCAGCTCGACCAGCGGCCATCAGCCCCAGCATTTT.

This chain uses TRBV9 with TRBJ2-7; 7 bases match TRBD2. The germline CDR1 and CDR2 sequences are SGDLS and YYNGEE. Trimming cost V 0 bases and J 3 bases; bases outside gene matches: 6. This CDR3 region has 15 residues. The CDR3 sequence is CASSVASSGSYEQYF. The CDR3 DNA reads as TGTGCCAGCAGCGTAGCGTCTAGCGGAAGCTACGAGCAGTACTTC.

The gene calls are TRBV6-1 and TRBJ2-3, with no clear D. The V and J ends lost 3 bases and 6 bases respectively, with 16 bases between them. The length of the CDR3 is 15 residues. From germline, CDR1 is MNHNS and CDR2 SASEGT. The CDR3 sequence is CASSDGWRLYDTQYF. In DNA form, the CDR3 reads TGTGCCAGCAGTGATGGGTGGCGGCTCTATGATACGCAGTATTTT.

V is TRBV15 and J is TRBJ1-5; D remains ambiguous. Germline V gene data show CDR1 as LNHNV and CDR2 as YYDKDF (reference sequence). This CDR3 comprises 14 residues. Trimming pared 5 bases from V and 2 bases from J, leaving 10 bases between. The CDR3 region has the DNA TGTGCCACCAGCGATCGAGGTGGCAATCAGCCCCAGCATTTT. Its protein product is CATSDRGGNQPQHF.

This chain joins TRBV13 and TRBJ1-1; D remains ambiguous. V lost 4 bases and J 3 bases, leaving 6 bases between the germline ends. Germline V gene data show CDR1 as PRHDT and CDR2 as FYEKMQ (reference sequence). The CDR3 is made up of 12 amino acids. The CDR3 DNA sequence: TGTGCCAGCAGCTCCCGGTACACTGAAGCTTTCTTT. Amino acid sequence: CASSSRYTEAFF.

The chain employs TRBV5-5 and TRBJ2-3, with 7 bases aligning to TRBD1. J gave up 0 bases and V 4 bases, and 11 bases lay outside the gene matches. The germline CDR1 and CDR2 sequences are SGHKS and YYEKEE (reference sequence). This CDR3 spans 17 amino acids. Here the CDR3 DNA reads TGTGCCAGCAGCGGTACAGGGGATGGGGCTAGCACAGATACGCAGTATTTT. It translates to CASSGTGDGASTDTQYF.

The chain combines TRBV6-5 with TRBJ1-2; the D is unclear. There are 14 residues in the CDR3. V lost 2 bases, J lost 0 bases, and 7 bases lay in between. Germline CDR1 MNHEY, CDR2 SVGAGI. CDR3 coding DNA: TGTGCCAGCAGTTACAGGAGCCCTAACTATGGCTACACCTTC. Residues: CASSYRSPNYGYTF.

The chain uses TRBV29-1 and TRBJ1-1; no firm D call. The CDR3 runs to 12 residues. The V and J ends lost 5 bases and 6 bases respectively, with 13 bases between them. Germline V gene data show CDR1 as SQVTM and CDR2 as ANQGSEA. CDR3 sequence: CSVLSGPPEAFF. In nucleotides, the CDR3 is TGCAGCGTTCTTAGCGGGCCGCCTGAAGCTTTCTTT.

The chain recombines TRBV5-4 with TRBJ2-7, with D unresolved. CDR1 is SGHNT and CDR2 is YYREEE in the germline V gene (reference sequence). This CDR3 spans 13 amino acids. V dropped 4 bases and J dropped 3 bases, with 11 bases sitting between them. The CDR3: CASSGGPGYEQYF. CDR3 in DNA: TGTGCCAGCAGCGGCGGCCCCGGCTACGAGCAGTACTTC.

The chain is built from TRBV30 and TRBJ1-2, with 10 positions matching TRBD1. Germline V gene data show CDR1 as GTSNPN and CDR2 as SVGIG (reference sequence). Unmatched junction bases numbered 9, after V lost 0 bases and J lost 8 bases. The length of the CDR3 is 15 residues. CDR3 amino acids: CAWSVWGQGRKGYTF. CDR3 nucleotides: TGTGCCTGGAGTGTATGGGGACAGGGGAGAAAGGGCTACACCTTC.

The count of this clone is one. The chain links TRBV5-4 to TRBJ2-7, with D tentatively TRBD2 (6 bases). With 1 base removed from V and 4 bases from J, the gap between germline ends came to 15 bases. The CDR3 runs to 15 residues. Germline V lookup: CDR1 SGHNT, CDR2 YYREEE (reference sequence). In DNA form, the CDR3 reads TGTGCCAGCAGCTTGTATCCGGTAGCGGCGTACGAGCAGTACTTC. It is translated as CASSLYPVAAYEQYF.